This T cell receptor beta chain was recorded in a study of Ad26.COV2.S vaccination and SARS-CoV-2 variants. The CDR3 is 11 amino acids. The germline CDR1 and CDR2 sequences are MNHEY and SVGAGI. Trimming at V came to 6 bases and at J to 11 bases, leaving 4 bases not matched to a gene. Treatment meaning: roughly 19 received Ad26.COV2.S at low or high dose, single or two shots; roughly 5 received placebo; per-sample allocation not given. Day 63 after the first injection of vaccine or placebo was the sampling time. This clone was counted a few times. This table comes from immunoSEQ multiplex PCR, and its TCRdb copy is limited to in-frame clones, with some not included. There are roughly 350,000 clones in the sample; 80% to 90% occur only once, and roughly 3.6% lies in the top ten.

The specimen comprised peripheral blood, sampled in a trial of Ad26.COV2.S vaccine versus placebo. The gene calls are TRBV6-5 and TRBJ2-1; 7 bases are shared with TRBD1. This TCR was recovered from a person between 18 and 65 years old who received the Ad26.COV2.S COVID-19 vaccine or a placebo. In nucleotides, the CDR3 is TGTGCCAGCAGACAGGGACAGAAGCAGTTCTTC. Its protein product is CASRQGQKQFF.